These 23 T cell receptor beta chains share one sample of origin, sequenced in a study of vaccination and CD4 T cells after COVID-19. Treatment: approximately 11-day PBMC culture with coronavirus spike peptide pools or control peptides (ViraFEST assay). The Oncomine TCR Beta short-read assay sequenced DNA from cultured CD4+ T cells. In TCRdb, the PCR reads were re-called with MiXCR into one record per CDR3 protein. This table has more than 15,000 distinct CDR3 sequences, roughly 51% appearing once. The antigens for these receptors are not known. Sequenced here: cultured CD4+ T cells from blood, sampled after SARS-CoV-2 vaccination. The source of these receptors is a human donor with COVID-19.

CDR3 sequence reads: CASSYSPGGWTEAFF. In nucleotides, the CDR3 is TGTGCCAGCAGTTACTCCCCCGGGGGGTGGACTGAAGCTTTCTTT. The chain employs TRBV6-5 and TRBJ1-1, with D tentatively TRBD1 (5 bases). The ends were cut back, 0 bases at V and 5 bases at J, with 13 bases in the middle. The CDR3 loop spans 15 amino acids. CDR1 is MNHEY, CDR2 SVGAGI, per germline.

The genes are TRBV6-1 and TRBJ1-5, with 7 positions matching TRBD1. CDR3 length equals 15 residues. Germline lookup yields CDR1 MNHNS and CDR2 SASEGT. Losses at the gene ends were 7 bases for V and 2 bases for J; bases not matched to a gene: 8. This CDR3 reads CASTLTGTGNQPQHF. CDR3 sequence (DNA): TGTGCCAGCACCCTGACAGGGACAGGCAATCAGCCCCAGCATTTT.

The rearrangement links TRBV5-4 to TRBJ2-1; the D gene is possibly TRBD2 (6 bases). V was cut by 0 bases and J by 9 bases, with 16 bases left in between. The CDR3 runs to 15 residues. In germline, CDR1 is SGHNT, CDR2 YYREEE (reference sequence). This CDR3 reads CASSLALAPLAEQFF. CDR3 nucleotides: TGTGCCAGCAGCTTGGCGCTAGCGCCCCTCGCTGAGCAGTTCTTC.

The CDR3 reads CASRGGTSGNTIYF. The CDR3 DNA reads TGTGCCAGCAGGGGGGGCACGTCTGGAAACACCATATATTTT. V and J are TRBV28 and TRBJ1-3, with D possibly TRBD1 on 6 matching bases. The CDR3 runs 14 residues. Trimming pared 6 bases from V and 1 base from J, leaving 10 bases between. Germline V gene lookup returns CDR1 MDHEN and CDR2 SYDVKM.

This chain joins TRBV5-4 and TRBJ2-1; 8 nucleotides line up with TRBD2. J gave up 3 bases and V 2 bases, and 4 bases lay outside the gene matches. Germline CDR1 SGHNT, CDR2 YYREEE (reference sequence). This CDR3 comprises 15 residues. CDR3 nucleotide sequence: TGTGCCAGCAGCTTCGGGAGGGGGGGCTACAATGAGCAGTTCTTC. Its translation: CASSFGRGGYNEQFF. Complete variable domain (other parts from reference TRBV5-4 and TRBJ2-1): ETGVTQSPTHLIKTRGQQVTLRCSSQSGHNTVSWYQQALGQGPQFIFQYYREEENGRGNFPPRFSGLQFPNYSSELNVNALELDDSALYLCASSFGRGGYNEQFFGPGTRLTVL.

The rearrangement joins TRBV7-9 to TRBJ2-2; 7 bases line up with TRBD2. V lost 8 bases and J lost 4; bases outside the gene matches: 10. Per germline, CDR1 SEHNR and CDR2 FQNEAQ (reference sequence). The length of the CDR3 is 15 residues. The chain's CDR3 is CASLILRGTTGELFF. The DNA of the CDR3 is TGTGCCAGCCTTATCCTGCGGGGGACCACCGGGGAGCTGTTTTTT.

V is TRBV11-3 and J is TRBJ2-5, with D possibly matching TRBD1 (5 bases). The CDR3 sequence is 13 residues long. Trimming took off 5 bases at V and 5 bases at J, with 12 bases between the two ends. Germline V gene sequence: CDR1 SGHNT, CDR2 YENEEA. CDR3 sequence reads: CASSPRVGETQYF. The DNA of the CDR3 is TGTGCCAGCAGCCCCAGGGTCGGGGAGACCCAGTACTTC.

CDR3 region: CASTPMSGQGNQPQHF. CDR3 coding DNA: TGTGCCAGCACCCCCATGTCGGGACAGGGCAATCAGCCCCAGCATTTT. The rearrangement links TRBV21-1 to TRBJ1-5; the table's D call TRBD1 went unverified against the DNA. TRBV21-1 is flagged as a pseudogene. CDR3 length: 16 residues.

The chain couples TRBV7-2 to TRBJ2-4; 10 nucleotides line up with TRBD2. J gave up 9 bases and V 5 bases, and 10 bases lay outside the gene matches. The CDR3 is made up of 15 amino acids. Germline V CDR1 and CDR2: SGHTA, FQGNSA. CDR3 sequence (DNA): TGTGCCAGCAGCCACCCTCTAGCGGGGGTAATCATTCAGTACTTC. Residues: CASSHPLAGVIIQYF.

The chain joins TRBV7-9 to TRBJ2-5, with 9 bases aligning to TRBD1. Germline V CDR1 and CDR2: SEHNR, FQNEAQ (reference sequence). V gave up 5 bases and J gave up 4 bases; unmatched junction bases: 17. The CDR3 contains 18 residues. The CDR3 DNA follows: TGTGCCAGCAGCAACAGCTATGCCGGGACAGGGAGGGGAGAGACCCAGTACTTC. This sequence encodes CASSNSYAGTGRGETQYF.

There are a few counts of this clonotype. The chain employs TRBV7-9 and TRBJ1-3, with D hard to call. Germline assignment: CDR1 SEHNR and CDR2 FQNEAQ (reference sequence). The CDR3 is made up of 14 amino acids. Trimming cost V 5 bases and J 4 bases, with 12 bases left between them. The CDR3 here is CASSQPTLGNTIYF. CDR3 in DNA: TGTGCCAGCAGCCAGCCCACCCTGGGAAACACCATATATTTT.

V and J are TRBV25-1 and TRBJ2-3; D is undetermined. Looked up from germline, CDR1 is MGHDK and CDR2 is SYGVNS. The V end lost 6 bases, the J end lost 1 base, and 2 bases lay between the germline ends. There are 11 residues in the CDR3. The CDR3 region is CASRRTDTQYF. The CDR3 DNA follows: TGTGCCAGCAGACGCACAGATACGCAGTATTTT.

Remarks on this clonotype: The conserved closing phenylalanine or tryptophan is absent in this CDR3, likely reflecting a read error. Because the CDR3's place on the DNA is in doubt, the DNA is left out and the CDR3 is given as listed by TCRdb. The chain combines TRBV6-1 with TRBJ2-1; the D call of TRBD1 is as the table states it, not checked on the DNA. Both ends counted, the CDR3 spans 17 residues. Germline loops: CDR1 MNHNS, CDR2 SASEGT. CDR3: CASKTGYHCGDRGHGGL.

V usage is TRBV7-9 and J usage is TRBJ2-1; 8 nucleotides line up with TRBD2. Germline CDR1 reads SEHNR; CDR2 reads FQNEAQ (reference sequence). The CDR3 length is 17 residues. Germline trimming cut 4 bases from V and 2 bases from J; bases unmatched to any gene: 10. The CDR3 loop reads CASSSRPSGGTYNEQFF. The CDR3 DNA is TGTGCCAGCAGCTCCAGACCCAGCGGGGGAACCTACAATGAGCAGTTCTTC.

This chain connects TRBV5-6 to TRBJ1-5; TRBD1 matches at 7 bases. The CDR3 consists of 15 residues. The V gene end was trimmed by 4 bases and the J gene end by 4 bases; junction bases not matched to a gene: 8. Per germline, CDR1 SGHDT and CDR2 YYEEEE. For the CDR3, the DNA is TGTGCCAGCAGCGGATACAGGGGCCCTAATCAGCCCCAGCATTTT. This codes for CASSGYRGPNQPQHF.

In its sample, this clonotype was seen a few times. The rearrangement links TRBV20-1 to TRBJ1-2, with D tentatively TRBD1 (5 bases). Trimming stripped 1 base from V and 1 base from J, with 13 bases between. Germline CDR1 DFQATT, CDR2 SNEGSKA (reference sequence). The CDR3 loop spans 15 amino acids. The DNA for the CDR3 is TGCAGTGCTAGAGGAGCAGGGCGCAGTAACTATGGCTACACCTTC. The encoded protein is CSARGAGRSNYGYTF.

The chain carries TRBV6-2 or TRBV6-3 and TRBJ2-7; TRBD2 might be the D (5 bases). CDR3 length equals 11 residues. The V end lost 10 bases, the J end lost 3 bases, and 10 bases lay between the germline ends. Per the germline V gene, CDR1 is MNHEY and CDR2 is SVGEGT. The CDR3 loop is CATGLLYEQYF. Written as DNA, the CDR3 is TGTGCCACCGGACTTCTCTACGAGCAGTACTTC.

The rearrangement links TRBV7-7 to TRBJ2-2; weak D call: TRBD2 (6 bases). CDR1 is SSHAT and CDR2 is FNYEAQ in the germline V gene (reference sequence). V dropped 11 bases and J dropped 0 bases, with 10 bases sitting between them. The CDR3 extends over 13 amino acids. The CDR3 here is CALGGTNTGELFF. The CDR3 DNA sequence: TGTGCCCTCGGGGGAACGAACACCGGGGAGCTGTTTTTT.

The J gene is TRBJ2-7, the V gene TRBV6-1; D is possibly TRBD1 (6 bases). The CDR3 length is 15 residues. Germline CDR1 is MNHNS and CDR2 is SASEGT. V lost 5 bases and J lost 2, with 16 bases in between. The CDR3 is CASSPGTLETYEQYF. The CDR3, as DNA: TGTGCCAGCAGTCCTGGGACATTAGAGACCTACGAGCAGTACTTC.

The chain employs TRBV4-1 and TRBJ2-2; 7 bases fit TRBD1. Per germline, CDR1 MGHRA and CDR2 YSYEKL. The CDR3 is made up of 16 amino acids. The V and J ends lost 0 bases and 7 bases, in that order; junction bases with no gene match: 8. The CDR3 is CASSQDPQGSHGELFF. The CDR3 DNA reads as TGCGCCAGCAGCCAAGATCCACAGGGGTCCCACGGGGAGCTGTTTTTT.

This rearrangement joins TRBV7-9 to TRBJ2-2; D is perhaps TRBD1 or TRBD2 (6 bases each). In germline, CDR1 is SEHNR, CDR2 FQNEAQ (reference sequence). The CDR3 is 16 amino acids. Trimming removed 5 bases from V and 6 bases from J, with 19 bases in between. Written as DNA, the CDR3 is TGTGCCAGCAGCGGACTATCGGACAGTTTGTCCGGGGAGCTGTTTTTT. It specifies CASSGLSDSLSGELFF. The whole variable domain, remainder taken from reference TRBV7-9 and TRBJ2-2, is DTGVSQNPRHKITKRGQNVTFRCDPISEHNRLYWYRQTLGQGPEFLTYFQNEAQLEKSRLLSDRFSAERPKGSFSTLEIQRTEQGDSAMYLCASSGLSDSLSGELFFGEGSRLTVL.

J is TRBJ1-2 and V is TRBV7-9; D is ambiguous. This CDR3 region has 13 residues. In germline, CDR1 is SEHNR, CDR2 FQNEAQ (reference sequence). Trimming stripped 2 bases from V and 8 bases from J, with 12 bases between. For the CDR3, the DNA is TGTGCCAGCAGCTTACCGACGGAGGCGGGCTACACCTTC. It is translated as CASSLPTEAGYTF.

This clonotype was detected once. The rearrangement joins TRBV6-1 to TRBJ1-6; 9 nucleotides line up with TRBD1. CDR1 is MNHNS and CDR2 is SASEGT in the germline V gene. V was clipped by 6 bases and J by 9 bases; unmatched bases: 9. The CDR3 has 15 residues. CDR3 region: CASRAPGQGASPLHF. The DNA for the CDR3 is TGTGCCAGCAGGGCTCCGGGACAGGGTGCTTCACCCCTCCACTTT.